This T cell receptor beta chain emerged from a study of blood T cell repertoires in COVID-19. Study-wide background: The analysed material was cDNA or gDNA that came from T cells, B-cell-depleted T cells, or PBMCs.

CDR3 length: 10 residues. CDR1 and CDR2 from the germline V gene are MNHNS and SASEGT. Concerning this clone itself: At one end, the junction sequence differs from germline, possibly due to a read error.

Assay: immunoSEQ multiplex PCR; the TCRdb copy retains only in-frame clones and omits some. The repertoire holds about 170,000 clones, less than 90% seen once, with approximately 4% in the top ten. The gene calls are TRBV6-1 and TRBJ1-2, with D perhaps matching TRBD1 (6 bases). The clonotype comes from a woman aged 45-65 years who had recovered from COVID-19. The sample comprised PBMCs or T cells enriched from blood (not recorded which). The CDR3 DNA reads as TGTGCCAGCAGTGAGGGACAACTCGCCTTC. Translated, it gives CASSEGQLAF.